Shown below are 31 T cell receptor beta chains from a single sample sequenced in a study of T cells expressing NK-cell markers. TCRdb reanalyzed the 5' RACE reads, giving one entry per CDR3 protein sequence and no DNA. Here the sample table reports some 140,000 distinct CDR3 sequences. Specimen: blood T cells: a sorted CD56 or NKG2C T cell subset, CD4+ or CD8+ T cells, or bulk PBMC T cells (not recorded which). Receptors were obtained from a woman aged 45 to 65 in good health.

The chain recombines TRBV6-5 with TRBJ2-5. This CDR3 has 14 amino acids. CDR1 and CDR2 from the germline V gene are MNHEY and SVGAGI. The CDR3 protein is CASSPNGDEETQYF.

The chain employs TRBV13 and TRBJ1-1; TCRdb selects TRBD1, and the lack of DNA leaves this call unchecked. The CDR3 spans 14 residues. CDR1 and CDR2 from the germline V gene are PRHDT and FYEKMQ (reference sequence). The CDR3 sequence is CASSLGRGPVEAFF.

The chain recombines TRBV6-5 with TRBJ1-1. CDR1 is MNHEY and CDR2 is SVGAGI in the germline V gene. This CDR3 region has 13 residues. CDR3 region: CASSYKTVTEAFF.

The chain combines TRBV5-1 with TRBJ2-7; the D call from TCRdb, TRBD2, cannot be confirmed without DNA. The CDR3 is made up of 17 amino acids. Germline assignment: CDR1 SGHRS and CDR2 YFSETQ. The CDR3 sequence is CASSLLPSSSGRHEQYF. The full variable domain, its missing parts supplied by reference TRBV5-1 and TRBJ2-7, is KAGVTQTPRYLIKTRGQQVTLSCSPISGHRSVSWYQQTPGQGLQFLFEYFSETQRNKGNFPGRFSGRQFSNSRSEMNVSTLELGDSALYLCASSLLPSSSGRHEQYFGPGTRLTVT.

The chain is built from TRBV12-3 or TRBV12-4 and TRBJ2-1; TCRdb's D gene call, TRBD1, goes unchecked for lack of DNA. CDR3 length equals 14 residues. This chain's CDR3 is CASSEWLQGNEQFF.

This CDR3 reads CATSDLLQGTGELFF. The rearrangement joins TRBV24-1 to TRBJ2-2; TCRdb's D call, TRBD1, is unchecked because there is no DNA. Per the germline V gene, CDR1 is KGHDR and CDR2 is SFDVKD. There are 15 residues in the CDR3.

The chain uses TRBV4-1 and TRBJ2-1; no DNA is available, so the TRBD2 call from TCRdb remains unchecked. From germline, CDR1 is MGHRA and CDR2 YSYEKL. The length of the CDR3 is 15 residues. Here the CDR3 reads CASSQGPQTSSEQFF.

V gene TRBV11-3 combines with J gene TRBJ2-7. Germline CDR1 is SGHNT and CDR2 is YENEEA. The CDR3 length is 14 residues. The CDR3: CASSSLASPYEQYF.

CDR3 loop: CAISVGPGQGTYEQYF. The rearrangement links TRBV10-3 to TRBJ2-7; TCRdb names TRBD1, which stays unverified in the absence of DNA. The CDR3 is 16 amino acids. Germline lookup yields CDR1 ENHRY and CDR2 SYGVKD.

The CDR3 loop is CASRPPVAAFF. V and J are TRBV2 and TRBJ1-1; TCRdb calls TRBD1, which cannot be checked without DNA. The CDR3 totals 11 residues. Germline CDR1 SNHLY, CDR2 FYNNEI.

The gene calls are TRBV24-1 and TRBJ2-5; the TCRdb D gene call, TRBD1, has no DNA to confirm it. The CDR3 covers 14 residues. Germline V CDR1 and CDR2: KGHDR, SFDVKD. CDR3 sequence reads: CATSETGGQETQYF.

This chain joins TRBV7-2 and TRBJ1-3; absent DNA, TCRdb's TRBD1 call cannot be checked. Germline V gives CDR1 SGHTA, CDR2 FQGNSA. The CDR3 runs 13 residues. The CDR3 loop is CASYGGQENTIYF.

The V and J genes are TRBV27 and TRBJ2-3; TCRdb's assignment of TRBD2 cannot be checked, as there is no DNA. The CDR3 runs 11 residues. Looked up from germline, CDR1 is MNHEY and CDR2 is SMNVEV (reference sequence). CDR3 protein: CASREEDTQYF.

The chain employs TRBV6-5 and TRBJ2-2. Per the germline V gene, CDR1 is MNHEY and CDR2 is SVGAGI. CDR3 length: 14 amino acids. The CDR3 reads CASSYEESTGELFF.

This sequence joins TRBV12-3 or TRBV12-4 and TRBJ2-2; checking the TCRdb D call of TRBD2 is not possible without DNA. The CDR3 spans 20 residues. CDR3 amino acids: CASSFERLSGVLDQTGELFF.

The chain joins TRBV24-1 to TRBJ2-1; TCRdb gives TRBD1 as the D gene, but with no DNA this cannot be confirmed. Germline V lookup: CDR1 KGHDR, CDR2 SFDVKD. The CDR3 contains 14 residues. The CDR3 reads CATSDWGSRNEQFF.

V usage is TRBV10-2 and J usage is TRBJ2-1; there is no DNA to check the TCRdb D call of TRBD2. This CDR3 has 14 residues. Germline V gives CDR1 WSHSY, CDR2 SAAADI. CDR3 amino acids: CASSESSVYNEQFF.

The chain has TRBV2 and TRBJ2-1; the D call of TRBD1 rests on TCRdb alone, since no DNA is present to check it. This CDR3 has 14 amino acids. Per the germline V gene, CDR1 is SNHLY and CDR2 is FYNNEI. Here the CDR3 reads CASSEGGNNNEQFF. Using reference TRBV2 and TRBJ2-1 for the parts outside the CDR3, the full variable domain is EPEVTQTPSHQVTQMGQEVILRCVPISNHLYFYWYRQILGQKVEFLVSFYNNEISEKSEIFDDQFSVERPDGSNFTLKIRSTKLEDSAMYFCASSEGGNNNEQFFGPGTRLTVL.

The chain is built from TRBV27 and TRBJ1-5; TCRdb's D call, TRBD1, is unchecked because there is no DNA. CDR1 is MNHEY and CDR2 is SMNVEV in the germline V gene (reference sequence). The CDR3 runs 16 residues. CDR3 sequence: CASSFGGAGFNQPQHF.

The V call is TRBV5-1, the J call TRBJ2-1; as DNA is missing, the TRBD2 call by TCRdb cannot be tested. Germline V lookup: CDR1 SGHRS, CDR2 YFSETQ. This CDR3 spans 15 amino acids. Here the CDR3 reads CASSWMGTSYNEQFF.

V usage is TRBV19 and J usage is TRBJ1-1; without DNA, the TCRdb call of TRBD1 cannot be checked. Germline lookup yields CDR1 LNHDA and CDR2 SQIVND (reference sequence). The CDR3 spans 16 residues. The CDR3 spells CASSMGQGSMNTEAFF.

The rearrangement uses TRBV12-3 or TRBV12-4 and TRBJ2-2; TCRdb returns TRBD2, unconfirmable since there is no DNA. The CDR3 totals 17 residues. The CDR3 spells CASSLAQALVNTGELFF.

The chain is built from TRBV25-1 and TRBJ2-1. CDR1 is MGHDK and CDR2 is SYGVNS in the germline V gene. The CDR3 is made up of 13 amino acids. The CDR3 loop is CASSERWYNEQFF.

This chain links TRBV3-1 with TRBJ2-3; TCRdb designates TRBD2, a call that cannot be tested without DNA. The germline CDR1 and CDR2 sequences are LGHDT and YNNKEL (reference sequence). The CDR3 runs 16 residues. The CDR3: CASSQKAGVSTDTQYF.

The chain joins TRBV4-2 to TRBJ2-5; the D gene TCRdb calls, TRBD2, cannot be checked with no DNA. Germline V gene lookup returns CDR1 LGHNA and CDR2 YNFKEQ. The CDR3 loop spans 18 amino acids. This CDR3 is CASSQESTSGRGGETQYF.

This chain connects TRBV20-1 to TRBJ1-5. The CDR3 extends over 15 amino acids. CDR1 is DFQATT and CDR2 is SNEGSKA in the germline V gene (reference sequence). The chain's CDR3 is CSARDEGMGNQPQHF.

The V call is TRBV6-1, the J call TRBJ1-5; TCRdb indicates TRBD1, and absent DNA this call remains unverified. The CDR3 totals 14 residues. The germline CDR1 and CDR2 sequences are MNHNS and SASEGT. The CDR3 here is CASWTVGGNQPQHF.

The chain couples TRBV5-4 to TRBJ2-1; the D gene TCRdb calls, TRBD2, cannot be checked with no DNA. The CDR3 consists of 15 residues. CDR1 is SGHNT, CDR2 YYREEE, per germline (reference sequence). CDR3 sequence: CASSWVGGSYNEQFF.

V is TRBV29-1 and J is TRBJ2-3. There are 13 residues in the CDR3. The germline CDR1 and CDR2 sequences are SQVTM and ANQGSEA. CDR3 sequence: CSVAYRDTDTQYF.

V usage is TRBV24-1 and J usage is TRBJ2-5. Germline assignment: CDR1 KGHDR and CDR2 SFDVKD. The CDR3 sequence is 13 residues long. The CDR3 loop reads CATSDLPQETQYF.

CDR3 protein: CSVPSPRRETETQYF. The chain is built from TRBV20-1 and TRBJ2-5; TCRdb's D gene call, TRBD2, goes unchecked for lack of DNA. The length of the CDR3 is 15 residues. CDR1 and CDR2 (germline): DFQATT, SNEGSKA (reference sequence).